This T cell receptor (beta chain) was sequenced for a study of CD8+ T cells in alopecia areata. In the study overall: A regimen of oral tofacitinib, 5 to 10 mg twice daily, was given to treated patients.

In alopecia areata patients, both lesional scalp punch biopsies and peripheral blood were collected. J gave up 0 bases and V 1 base, and 8 bases lay outside the gene matches. The CDR3 has 18 amino acids. Germline-derived CDR1 and CDR2 are MNHNS and SASEGT. Isolated RNA was reverse transcribed into cDNA used as the sequencing template. The protocol was immunoSEQ multiplex PCR, while the TCRdb copy is restricted to in-frame clones and leaves out a portion. The repertoire includes roughly 200,000 clones, over 55% of them detected once, and around 1.6% sits in the top ten. This specimen was CD4+ T cells sorted from blood, taken at week 0. This sequence originates from a human donor with alopecia areata. The J gene is TRBJ1-5, the V gene TRBV6-1; 8 bases fit TRBD1. The CDR3 is CASSEGDRYGYSNQPQHF. The CDR3 DNA reads as TGTGCCAGCAGTGAAGGGGACAGGTATGGTTATAGCAATCAGCCCCAGCATTTT.